This record concerns one T cell receptor (beta chain) sequence. This sample is part of a study of blood T cell repertoires in COVID-19. This table comes from immunoSEQ multiplex PCR, and its TCRdb copy is limited to in-frame clones, with some not included. The sample consists of approximately 150,000 clones, approximately 90% of them appearing once. The V gene's germline CDR1 is SGHRS and CDR2 YFSETQ. The CDR3 has 17 amino acids. Trimming removed 4 bases from V and 2 bases from J; junction bases left unmatched: 5. This chain links TRBV5-1 with TRBJ2-3; 15 bases map to TRBD2. The sequence came from a human donor in a cohort sampled during active COVID-19. Sample: peripheral blood. The CDR3 bases are TGCGCCAGCAGCCGGGGACTAGCGGGGGGTTCCACAGATACGCAGTATTTT. Its translation: CASSRGLAGGSTDTQYF.